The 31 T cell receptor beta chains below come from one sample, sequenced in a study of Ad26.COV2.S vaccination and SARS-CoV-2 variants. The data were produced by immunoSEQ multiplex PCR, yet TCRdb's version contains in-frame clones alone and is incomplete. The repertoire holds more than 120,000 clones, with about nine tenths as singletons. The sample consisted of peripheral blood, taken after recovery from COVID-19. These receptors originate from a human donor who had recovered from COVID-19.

The CDR3 sequence: CASNQAPSEGDNEQFF. The CDR3 DNA reads TGTGCCAGTAACCAGGCCCCGAGCGAAGGTGATAATGAGCAGTTCTTC. The rearrangement uses TRBV28 and TRBJ2-1; D is undetermined. Deletions cut 9 bases from V and 7 bases from J, with 25 bases between. The CDR3 is 16 amino acids. The germline V gene has CDR1 MDHEN and CDR2 SYDVKM.

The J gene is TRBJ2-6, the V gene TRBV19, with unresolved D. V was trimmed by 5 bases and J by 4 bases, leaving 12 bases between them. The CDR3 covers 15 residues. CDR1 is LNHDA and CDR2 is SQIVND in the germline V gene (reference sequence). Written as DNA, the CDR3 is TGTGCCAGTAGTGATAGGGAACCGGGGGCCAACGTCCTGACTTTC. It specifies CASSDREPGANVLTF.

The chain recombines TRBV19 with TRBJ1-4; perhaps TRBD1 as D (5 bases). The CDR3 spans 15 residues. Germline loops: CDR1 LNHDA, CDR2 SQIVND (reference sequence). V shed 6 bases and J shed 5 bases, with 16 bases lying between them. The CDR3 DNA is TGTGCCAGTAGATTCCGCCGGGGGAACAATGAAAAACTGTTTTTT. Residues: CASRFRRGNNEKLFF.

The CDR3 nucleotides are TGTGCCAGCAGCGTAAGGGCGGGGGGAAATGAGCAGTTCTTC. This sequence encodes CASSVRAGGNEQFF. The V call is TRBV9, the J call TRBJ2-1; TRBD2 matches 8 bases. Losses at the gene ends were 1 base for V and 7 bases for J; bases not matched to a gene: 4. The CDR3 runs 14 residues. Germline V gene sequence: CDR1 SGDLS, CDR2 YYNGEE. Filled out from reference TRBV9 and TRBJ2-1, the complete variable domain reads DSGVTQTPKHLITATGQRVTLRCSPRSGDLSVYWYQQSLDQGLQFLIQYYNGEERAKGNILERFSAQQFPDLHSELNLSSLELGDSALYFCASSVRAGGNEQFFGPGTRLTVL.

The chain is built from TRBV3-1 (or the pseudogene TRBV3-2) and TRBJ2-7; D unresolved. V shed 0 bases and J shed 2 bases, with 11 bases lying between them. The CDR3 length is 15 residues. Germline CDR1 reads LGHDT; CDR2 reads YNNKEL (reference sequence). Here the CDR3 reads CASSQDLTETYEQYF. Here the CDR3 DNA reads TGTGCCAGCAGCCAAGATCTCACAGAAACCTACGAGCAGTACTTC.

The CDR3 loop is CASSPPGRQNTEAFF. The CDR3 nucleotides are TGTGCCAGCAGCCCTCCGGGGCGGCAGAACACTGAAGCTTTCTTT. The J gene is TRBJ1-1, the V gene TRBV7-2; a possible D gene is TRBD1 (5 bases). CDR1 is SGHTA and CDR2 is FQGNSA in the germline V gene. Trimming removed 5 bases from V and 1 base from J, with 14 bases in between. The CDR3 has 15 residues.

The CDR3 loop is CASSIDPRAAQYF. DNA for the CDR3: TGTGCCAGTAGTATAGATCCCAGGGCTGCGCAGTATTTT. V gene TRBV19 combines with J gene TRBJ2-3; D possibly corresponds to TRBD1 (5 bases). Trimming shortened V by 0 bases and J by 10 bases, and 11 bases separated the two germline ends. This CDR3 is 13 amino acids long. The germline V gene encodes CDR1 LNHDA and CDR2 SQIVND (reference sequence).

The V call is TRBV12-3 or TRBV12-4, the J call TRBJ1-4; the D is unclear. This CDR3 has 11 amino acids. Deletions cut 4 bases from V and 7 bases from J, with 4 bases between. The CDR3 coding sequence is TGTGCCAGCAGTTGGGGTGAAAAACTGTTTTTT. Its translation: CASSWGEKLFF.

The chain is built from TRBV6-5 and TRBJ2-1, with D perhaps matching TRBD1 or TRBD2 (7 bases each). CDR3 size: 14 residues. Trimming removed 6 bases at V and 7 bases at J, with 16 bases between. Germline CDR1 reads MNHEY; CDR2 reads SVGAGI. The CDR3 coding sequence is TGTGCCAGCAGCCCAGGGGGGGCGCAGAATGAGCAGTTCTTC. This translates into CASSPGGAQNEQFF.

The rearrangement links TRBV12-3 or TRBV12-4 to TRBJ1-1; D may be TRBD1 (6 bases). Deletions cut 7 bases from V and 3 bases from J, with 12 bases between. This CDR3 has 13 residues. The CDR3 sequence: CASTQHRDTEAFF. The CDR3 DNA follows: TGTGCCAGCACCCAACACAGGGACACTGAAGCTTTCTTT.

The CDR3 DNA sequence: TGTGCCAGCAGCTTAGATCCTAGGGCGGCCCAGTACTTC. Translation: CASSLDPRAAQYF. J is TRBJ2-5 and V is TRBV11-2; D gene uncertain. Germline values: CDR1 SGHAT, CDR2 FQNNGV. The CDR3 loop spans 13 amino acids. Trimming left V 0 bases short and J 9 bases short, with 11 bases between.

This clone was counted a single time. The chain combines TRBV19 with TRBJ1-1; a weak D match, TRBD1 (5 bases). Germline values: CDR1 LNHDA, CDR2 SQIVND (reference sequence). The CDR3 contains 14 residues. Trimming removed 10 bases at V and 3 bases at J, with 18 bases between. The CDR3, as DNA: TGTGCCACCCATCGGAGGCGGGGGGACACTGAAGCTTTCTTT. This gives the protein CATHRRRGDTEAFF.

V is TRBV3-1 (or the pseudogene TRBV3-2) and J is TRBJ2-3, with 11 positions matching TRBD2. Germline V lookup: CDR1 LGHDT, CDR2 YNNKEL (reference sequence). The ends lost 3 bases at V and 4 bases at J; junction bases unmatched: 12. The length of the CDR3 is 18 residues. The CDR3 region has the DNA TGTGCCAGCAGCCACGGTTCAACTAGCGGGGGTTTCGCAGATACGCAGTATTTT. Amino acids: CASSHGSTSGGFADTQYF.

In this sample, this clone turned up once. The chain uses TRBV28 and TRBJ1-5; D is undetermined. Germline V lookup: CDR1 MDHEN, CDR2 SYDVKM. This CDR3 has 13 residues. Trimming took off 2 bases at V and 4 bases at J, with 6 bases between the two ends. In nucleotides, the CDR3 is TGTGCCAGCAGTTTAGCCGGGAATCAGCCCCAGCATTTT. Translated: CASSLAGNQPQHF.

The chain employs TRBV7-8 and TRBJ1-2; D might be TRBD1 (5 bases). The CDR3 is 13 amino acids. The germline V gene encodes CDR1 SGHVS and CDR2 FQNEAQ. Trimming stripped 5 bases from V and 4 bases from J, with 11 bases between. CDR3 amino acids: CASSTRDFYGYTF. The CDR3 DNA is TGTGCCAGCAGCACCAGGGACTTCTATGGCTACACCTTC.

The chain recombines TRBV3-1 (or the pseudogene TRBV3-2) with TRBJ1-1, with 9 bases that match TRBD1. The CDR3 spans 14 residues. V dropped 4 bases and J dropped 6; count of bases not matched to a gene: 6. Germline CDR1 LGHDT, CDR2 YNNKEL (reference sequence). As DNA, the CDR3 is TGTGCCAGCAGCCCAACAGGGGGCTTGGCTGAAGCTTTCTTT. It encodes CASSPTGGLAEAFF.

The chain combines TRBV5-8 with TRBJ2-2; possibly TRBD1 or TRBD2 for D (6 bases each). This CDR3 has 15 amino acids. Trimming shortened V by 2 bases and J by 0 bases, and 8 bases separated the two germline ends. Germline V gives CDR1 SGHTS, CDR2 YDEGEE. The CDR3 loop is CASSFRGANTGELFF. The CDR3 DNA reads TGTGCCAGCAGCTTTAGGGGGGCGAACACCGGGGAGCTGTTTTTT.

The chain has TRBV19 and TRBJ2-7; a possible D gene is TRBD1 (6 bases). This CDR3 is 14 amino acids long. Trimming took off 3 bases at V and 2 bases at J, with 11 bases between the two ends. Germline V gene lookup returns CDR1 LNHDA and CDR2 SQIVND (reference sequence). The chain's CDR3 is CASSMTGGTYEQYF. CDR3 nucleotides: TGTGCCAGTAGTATGACAGGAGGTACCTACGAGCAGTACTTC.

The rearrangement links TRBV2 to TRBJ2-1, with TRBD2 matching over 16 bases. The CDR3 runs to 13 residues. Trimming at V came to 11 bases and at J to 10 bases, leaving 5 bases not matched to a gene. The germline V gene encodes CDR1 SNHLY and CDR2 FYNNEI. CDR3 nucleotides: TGTGCCGGGAAGGGACTAGCGGGAGGGGAGCAGTTCTTC. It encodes CAGKGLAGGEQFF.

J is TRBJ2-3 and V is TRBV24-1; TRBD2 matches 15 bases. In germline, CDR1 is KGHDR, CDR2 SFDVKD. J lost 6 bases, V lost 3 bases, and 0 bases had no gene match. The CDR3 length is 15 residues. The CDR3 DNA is TGTGCCACCAGTGATGGGACTAGCGGGGGGGATACGCAGTATTTT. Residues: CATSDGTSGGDTQYF.

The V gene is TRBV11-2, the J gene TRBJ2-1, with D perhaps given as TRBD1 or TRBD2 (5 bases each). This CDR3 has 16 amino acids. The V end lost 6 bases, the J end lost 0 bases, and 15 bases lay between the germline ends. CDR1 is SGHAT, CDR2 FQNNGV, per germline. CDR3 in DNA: TGTGCCAGCAGACTATGGGGCCGGGGCTCCTACAATGAGCAGTTCTTC. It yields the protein CASRLWGRGSYNEQFF. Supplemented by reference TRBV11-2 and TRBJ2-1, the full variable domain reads EAGVAQSPRYKIIEKRQSVAFWCNPISGHATLYWYQQILGQGPKLLIQFQNNGVVDDSQLPKDRFSAERLKGVDSTLKIQPAKLEDSAVYLCASRLWGRGSYNEQFFGPGTRLTVL.

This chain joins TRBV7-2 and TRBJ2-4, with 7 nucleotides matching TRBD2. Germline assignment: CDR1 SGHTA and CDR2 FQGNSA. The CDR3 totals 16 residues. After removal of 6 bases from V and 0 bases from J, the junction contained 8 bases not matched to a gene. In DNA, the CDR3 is TGTGCCAGCAGTTTCAGCGGGGTGCTAGCCAAAAACATTCAGTACTTC. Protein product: CASSFSGVLAKNIQYF.

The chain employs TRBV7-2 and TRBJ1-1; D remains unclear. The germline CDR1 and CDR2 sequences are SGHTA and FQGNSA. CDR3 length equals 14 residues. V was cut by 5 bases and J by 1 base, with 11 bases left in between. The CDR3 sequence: CASSLRTENTEAFF. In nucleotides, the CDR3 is TGTGCCAGCAGCCTCCGGACCGAGAACACTGAAGCTTTCTTT.

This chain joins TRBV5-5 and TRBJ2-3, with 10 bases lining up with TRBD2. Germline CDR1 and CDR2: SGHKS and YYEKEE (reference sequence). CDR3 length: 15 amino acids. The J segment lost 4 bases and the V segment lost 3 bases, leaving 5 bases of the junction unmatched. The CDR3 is CASSSVAGGADTQYF. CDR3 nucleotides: TGTGCCAGCAGCTCAGTAGCGGGAGGCGCAGATACGCAGTATTTT.

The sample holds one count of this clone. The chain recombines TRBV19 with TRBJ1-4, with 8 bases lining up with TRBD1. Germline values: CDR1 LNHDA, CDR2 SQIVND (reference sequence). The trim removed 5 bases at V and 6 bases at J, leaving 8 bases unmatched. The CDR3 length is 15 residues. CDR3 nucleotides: TGTGCCAGTAGTTCTTACAGGGGGACGGATGAAAAACTGTTTTTT. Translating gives CASSSYRGTDEKLFF.

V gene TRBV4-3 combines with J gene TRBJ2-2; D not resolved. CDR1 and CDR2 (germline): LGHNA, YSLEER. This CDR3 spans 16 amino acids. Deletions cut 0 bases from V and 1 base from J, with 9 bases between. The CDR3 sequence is CASSQDLWGNTGELFF. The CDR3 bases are TGCGCCAGCAGCCAAGATCTTTGGGGGAACACCGGGGAGCTGTTTTTT.

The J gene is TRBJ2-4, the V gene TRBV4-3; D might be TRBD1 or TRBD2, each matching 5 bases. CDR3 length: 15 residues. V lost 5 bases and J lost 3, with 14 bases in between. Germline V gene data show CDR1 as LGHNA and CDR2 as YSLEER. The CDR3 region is CASSTRGDGKNIQYF. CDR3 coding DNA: TGCGCCAGCAGCACAAGGGGAGACGGCAAAAACATTCAGTACTTC.

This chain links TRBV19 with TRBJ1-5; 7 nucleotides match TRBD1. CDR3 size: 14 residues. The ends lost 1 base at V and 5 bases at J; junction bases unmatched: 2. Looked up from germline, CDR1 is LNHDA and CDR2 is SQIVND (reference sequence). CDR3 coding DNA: TGTGCCAGTAGTATAGTAGGGGGCGATCAGCCCCAGCATTTT. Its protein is CASSIVGGDQPQHF.

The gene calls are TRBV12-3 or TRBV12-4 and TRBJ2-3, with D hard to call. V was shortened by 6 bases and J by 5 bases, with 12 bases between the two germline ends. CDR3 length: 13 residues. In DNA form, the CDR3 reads TGTGCCAGCAGGCCGACGGGCGAAGATACGCAGTATTTT. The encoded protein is CASRPTGEDTQYF.

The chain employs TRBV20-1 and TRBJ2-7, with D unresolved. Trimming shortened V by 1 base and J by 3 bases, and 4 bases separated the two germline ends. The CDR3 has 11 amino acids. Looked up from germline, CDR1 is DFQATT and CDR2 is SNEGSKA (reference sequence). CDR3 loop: CSARVNYEQYF. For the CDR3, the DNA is TGCAGTGCTAGAGTCAACTACGAGCAGTACTTC.

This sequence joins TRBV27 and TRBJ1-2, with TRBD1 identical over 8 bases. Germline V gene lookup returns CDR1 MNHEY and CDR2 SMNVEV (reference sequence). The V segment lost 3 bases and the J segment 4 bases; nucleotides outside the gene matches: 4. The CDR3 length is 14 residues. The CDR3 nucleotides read TGTGCCAGCAGTTTCGCAGGGGGCGGCTATGGCTACACCTTC. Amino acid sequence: CASSFAGGGYGYTF.